A single sample gave rise to the 14 T cell receptor beta chains below, sequenced in a study of cytomegalovirus exposure and HLA in healthy donors. The PCR contained 60 Vbeta and 13 Jbeta primers. Using immunoSEQ multiplex PCR, the repertoire was profiled, and TCRdb retains in-frame clones only, with some absent. In the table there are approximately 150,000 clones, roughly 77% of which are singletons. The sample taken for sequencing was PBMCs. The receptors derive from a human donor in good health.

This chain links TRBV6-4 with TRBJ1-3; 9 positions agree with TRBD1. The CDR3 length is 18 residues. Germline V CDR1 and CDR2: MRHNA, SNTAGT. Germline trimming cut 4 bases from V and 0 bases from J; bases unmatched to any gene: 10. CDR3 in DNA: TGTGCCAGCAGTGTAGGGACAGGGATTTCTTACTCTGGAAACACCATATATTTT. It yields the protein CASSVGTGISYSGNTIYF.

The chain uses TRBV6-5 and TRBJ1-1, with TRBD1 as a possible D gene (5 bases). Trimming cost V 2 bases and J 1 base, with 8 bases left between them. The CDR3 loop spans 14 amino acids. Germline CDR1 is MNHEY and CDR2 is SVGAGI. The CDR3 protein is CASSYVGGNTEAFF. In DNA, the CDR3 is TGTGCCAGCAGTTACGTCGGGGGGAACACTGAAGCTTTCTTT.

The chain recombines TRBV5-6 with TRBJ2-5; D might be TRBD2 (6 bases). CDR1 and CDR2 (germline): SGHDT, YYEEEE. V gave up 2 bases and J gave up 2 bases, with 16 bases separating them. CDR3 length equals 16 residues. This CDR3 is CASSFFSGGVQETQYF. The CDR3 DNA reads TGTGCCAGCAGCTTTTTCTCCGGGGGTGTACAAGAGACCCAGTACTTC.

The V call is TRBV15, the J call TRBJ2-7; maybe TRBD1 (5 bases). CDR3 size: 13 residues. With 1 base removed from V and 6 bases from J, the gap between germline ends came to 10 bases. Germline CDR1 LNHNV, CDR2 YYDKDF (reference sequence). The chain's CDR3 is CATSRVLGVEQYF. Here the CDR3 DNA reads TGTGCCACCAGCAGAGTGTTAGGGGTCGAGCAGTACTTC.

The genes are TRBV11-1 and TRBJ2-3; D may be TRBD2 (6 bases). The V end was cut by 4 bases, the J end by 1 base, with 15 bases between. CDR1 is SGHAT and CDR2 is FQDESV in the germline V gene (reference sequence). CDR3 length: 16 residues. CDR3 sequence: CASSSRSERGTDTQYF. The CDR3, as DNA: TGTGCCAGCAGCTCCAGGTCGGAGCGGGGCACAGATACGCAGTATTTT.

The chain has TRBV7-2 and TRBJ1-6; D remains unclear. Trimming removed 3 bases at V and 7 bases at J, with 10 bases between. The CDR3 is made up of 14 amino acids. Germline CDR1 reads SGHTA; CDR2 reads FQGNSA. CDR3 amino acids: CASSLQPQNSPLHF. In DNA, the CDR3 is TGTGCCAGCAGCTTGCAACCACAAAATTCACCCCTCCACTTT.

CDR3 DNA sequence: TGTGCCAGCAGGATGGGGCCTAGCGGCCAAGAGACCCAGTACTTC. It translates to CASRMGPSGQETQYF. The rearrangement uses TRBV6-5 and TRBJ2-5; 7 positions match TRBD2. This CDR3 has 15 residues. Germline CDR1 and CDR2: MNHEY and SVGAGI. V shed 6 bases and J 1 base; nucleotides not matched to a gene: 8.

The CDR3 loop is CASSERGSSSEQFF. The CDR3, as DNA: TGTGCCAGCTCCGAGCGGGGGTCGAGCAGTGAGCAGTTCTTC. This sequence joins TRBV6-4 and TRBJ2-1, with 8 bases lining up with TRBD2. Looked up from germline, CDR1 is MRHNA and CDR2 is SNTAGT. CDR3 length: 14 amino acids. J lost 9 bases, V lost 8 bases, and 12 bases had no gene match.

This rearrangement joins TRBV10-2 to TRBJ2-1; no clear D gene. V dropped 10 bases and J dropped 7 bases, with 14 bases sitting between them. The length of the CDR3 is 12 residues. Germline V lookup: CDR1 WSHSY, CDR2 SAAADI. CDR3 nucleotide sequence: TGCGCCACCCAGGATGAAAGGAATGAGCAGTTCTTC. Protein: CATQDERNEQFF.

This clone was found a few times. This chain's CDR3 is CASIESGGLPDTQYF. The CDR3 nucleotides read TGCGCCAGCATAGAAAGCGGGGGACTTCCGGATACGCAGTATTTT. The chain joins TRBV10-2 to TRBJ2-3, with 8 bases that match TRBD2. Germline CDR1 is WSHSY and CDR2 is SAAADI. The CDR3 covers 15 residues. V lost 7 bases and J lost 6; bases outside the gene matches: 12.

This clone has just a few counts. The chain recombines TRBV12-5 with TRBJ2-1; D call uncertain. The germline gives CDR1 LGHNT, CDR2 FRNRAP. V was pared by 5 bases and J by 8 bases, with 10 bases between. This CDR3 has 12 residues. In nucleotides, the CDR3 is TGTGCTAGTGGTCAACCGCGAGATGAGCAGTTCTTC. This translates into CASGQPRDEQFF.

The V call is TRBV29-1, the J call TRBJ2-5; weak D call: TRBD2 (5 bases). Germline CDR1 is SQVTM and CDR2 is ANQGSEA. V lost 2 bases and J lost 5, with 15 bases in between. The CDR3 length is 14 residues. The CDR3 DNA reads as TGCAGCGTTGAACAAAGGAGGTTAGGCGAGACCCAGTACTTC. Protein: CSVEQRRLGETQYF.

The chain carries TRBV7-9 and TRBJ2-7, with 7 bases that match TRBD1. V lost 5 bases and J lost 1; bases outside the gene matches: 2. CDR1 and CDR2 (germline): SEHNR, FQNEAQ (reference sequence). This CDR3 spans 13 amino acids. CDR3 bases: TGTGCCAGCAGCGGGGACAGTTCCTACGAGCAGTACTTC. Protein: CASSGDSSYEQYF.

This clone appeared once. The chain has TRBV19 and TRBJ1-4, with unresolved D. V was trimmed by 6 bases and J by 4 bases, leaving 12 bases between them. CDR3 length: 14 residues. Germline lookup yields CDR1 LNHDA and CDR2 SQIVND (reference sequence). As DNA, the CDR3 is TGTGCCAGTAGAAAGGGAGTTAGTAATGAAAAACTGTTTTTT. This sequence encodes CASRKGVSNEKLFF.